The 28 T cell receptor beta chains listed next were all sequenced from one sample in a study of T cell repertoires in cytomegalovirus infection. TCRdb processed the reads anew with MiXCR; each CDR3 protein has one entry. The sample comprises about 350,000 distinct CDR3 sequences, approximately 30% of which are singletons, and about 13% rests with the top ten. These TCRs are of unknown antigen specificity. Sequencing was performed on cultured PBMCs, taken from culture after CMV antigen stimulation. The origin of the receptors is a human donor in good health (CMV status not recorded). Some clones in this sample may be carry-over from other donors' samples.

The CDR3 nucleotides read TGCAGCGTCGGACAGGGGGCCAGCGAGCAGTACTTC. Encoded protein: CSVGQGASEQYF. The rearrangement links TRBV29-1 to TRBJ2-7, with 11 bases matching TRBD1. CDR1 SQVTM and CDR2 ANQGSEA come from the germline V gene. The CDR3 is 12 amino acids. V was pared by 6 bases and J by 6 bases, with 4 bases of the junction left unmatched.

This CDR3 reads CASSQGWTGSQNIQYF. In nucleotides, the CDR3 is TGCGCCAGCAGCCAAGGTTGGACAGGGTCACAAAACATTCAGTACTTC. This sequence joins TRBV4-1 and TRBJ2-4, with TRBD1 identical over 8 bases. With 1 base clipped from V and 5 bases from J, the junction kept 7 bases outside the gene matches. Germline loops: CDR1 MGHRA, CDR2 YSYEKL. CDR3 length equals 16 residues.

V gene TRBV28 combines with J gene TRBJ1-2, with D unclear. Germline V gives CDR1 MDHEN, CDR2 SYDVKM. The CDR3 is made up of 10 amino acids. Trimming pared 8 bases from V and 3 bases from J, leaving 4 bases between. CDR3 amino acids: CASQYYGYTF. DNA for the CDR3: TGTGCCAGCCAATACTATGGCTACACCTTC.

This clonotype occurred a few times. The CDR3 DNA reads as TGTGCCAGTAGTATAGACCCACCAGGGTCTGGGGCCAACGTCCTGACTTTC. Amino acid sequence: CASSIDPPGSGANVLTF. The chain is built from TRBV19 and TRBJ2-6; D perhaps matches TRBD1 (5 bases). V was trimmed by 0 bases and J by 1 base, leaving 10 bases between them. Germline CDR1 is LNHDA and CDR2 is SQIVND (reference sequence). This CDR3 has 17 amino acids. Drawing the rest from reference TRBV19 and TRBJ2-6, the complete variable domain is DGGITQSPKYLFRKEGQNVTLSCEQNLNHDAMYWYRQDPGQGLRLIYYSQIVNDFQKGDIAEGYSVSREKKESFPLTVTSAQKNPTAFYLCASSIDPPGSGANVLTFGAGSRLTVL.

The J gene is TRBJ2-1, the V gene TRBV7-2, with 12 nucleotides matching TRBD2. The V gene end was trimmed by 2 bases and the J gene end by 6 bases; junction bases not matched to a gene: 8. The CDR3 length is 17 residues. Germline V lookup: CDR1 SGHTA, CDR2 FQGNSA. CDR3 region: CASSLSVLAGGPNEQFF. The CDR3 DNA is TGTGCCAGCAGCTTATCCGTTCTAGCGGGAGGGCCCAATGAGCAGTTCTTC.

The CDR3 DNA reads TGTGCCAGCAGTGGGGACAGAAAAGCTTTCTTT. Its protein product is CASSGDRKAFF. The V gene is TRBV2, the J gene TRBJ1-1, with 7 bases identical to TRBD1. Germline V CDR1 and CDR2: SNHLY, FYNNEI. CDR3 length: 11 amino acids. After removal of 4 bases from V and 9 bases from J, the junction contained 2 bases not matched to a gene.

This clonotype showed up just a few times. The rearrangement links TRBV7-2 to TRBJ1-5; D gene ambiguous. The CDR3 is made up of 14 amino acids. V dropped 4 bases and J dropped 0 bases, with 7 bases sitting between them. Germline V CDR1 and CDR2: SGHTA, FQGNSA. The CDR3 protein is CASSSAYSNQPQHF. The CDR3 DNA sequence: TGTGCCAGCAGCTCAGCTTATAGCAATCAGCCCCAGCATTTT.

This chain links TRBV20-1 with TRBJ2-3; no clear D. The V gene lost 3 bases and the J gene lost 13 bases, with 20 bases spanning the gap. The length of the CDR3 is 13 residues. CDR1 DFQATT and CDR2 SNEGSKA come from the germline V gene (reference sequence). The CDR3 sequence: CSARSSLASREYF. Here the CDR3 DNA reads TGCAGTGCTAGGAGTTCTTTGGCTTCCCGGGAGTATTTT.

This chain connects TRBV7-6 to TRBJ2-5, with D hard to call. The CDR3 consists of 16 residues. CDR1 SGHVS and CDR2 FNYEAQ come from the germline V gene. V was clipped by 2 bases and J by 2 bases, with 15 bases between them. The CDR3 sequence: CASSLLRRGPQETQYF. CDR3 sequence (DNA): TGTGCCAGCAGCTTACTCCGGAGAGGACCTCAAGAGACCCAGTACTTC.

This clonotype was recorded many times. The chain employs TRBV6-2 or TRBV6-3 and TRBJ2-1; D gene ambiguous. Germline assignment: CDR1 MNHEY and CDR2 SVGEGT. This CDR3 contains 15 residues. Trimming took 0 bases from V and 4 from J, leaving 10 bases between them. CDR3 sequence reads: CASSYSTPPYNEQFF. The DNA for the CDR3 is TGTGCCAGCAGTTACTCGACCCCTCCGTACAATGAGCAGTTCTTC.

This clonotype was seen ten or more times. This rearrangement joins TRBV20-1 to TRBJ2-7, with TRBD2 matching 7 bases. The CDR3 is 13 residues long. The germline gives CDR1 DFQATT, CDR2 SNEGSKA (reference sequence). Losses at the gene ends were 6 bases for V and 5 bases for J; bases not matched to a gene: 10. Here the CDR3 reads CSASLAGLNEQYF. The CDR3 coding sequence is TGCAGTGCCAGTCTTGCGGGACTAAACGAGCAGTACTTC.

The table lists this clonotype with a few counts. The CDR3 bases are TGTGCCAGCAGTTTAATTGGCACTAGCAATCAGCCCCAGCATTTT. This sequence encodes CASSLIGTSNQPQHF. This rearrangement joins TRBV12-3 or TRBV12-4 to TRBJ1-5, with D uncertain. The CDR3 covers 15 residues. Trimming cost V 2 bases and J 0 bases, with 8 bases left between them.

This clonotype was counted many times. The chain combines TRBV6-1 with TRBJ2-5, with 10 positions matching TRBD2. Unmatched junction bases numbered 12, after V lost 0 bases and J lost 5 bases. CDR1 MNHNS and CDR2 SASEGT come from the germline V gene. The length of the CDR3 is 18 residues. The DNA for the CDR3 is TGTGCCAGCAGTGAAGCAGCAGGACTAGCGGCCCGGGGGGAGACCCAGTACTTC. Residues: CASSEAAGLAARGETQYF.

This clonotype has only a few counts. The J gene is TRBJ1-1, the V gene TRBV3-1; D remains unclear. CDR1 LGHDT and CDR2 YNNKEL come from the germline V gene (reference sequence). V dropped 1 base and J dropped 1 base, with 7 bases sitting between them. This CDR3 contains 14 residues. CDR3 sequence: CASSQGSGNTEAFF. CDR3 coding DNA: TGTGCCAGCAGCCAAGGATCGGGGAACACTGAAGCTTTCTTT.

This chain uses TRBV6-2 or TRBV6-3 with TRBJ2-7; 10 bases map to TRBD2. Per germline, CDR1 MNHEY and CDR2 SVGEGT. V trimming: 7 bases; J trimming: 6 bases; junction bases outside the gene matches: 6. The CDR3 is made up of 13 amino acids. DNA for the CDR3: TGTGCCAGCAAGCGGGAGGGCCTCGGCGAGCAGTACGTC. The encoded protein is CASKREGLGEQYV.

This clonotype was seen more than once but under ten times. The chain combines TRBV28 with TRBJ1-5, with D possibly TRBD1 on 5 matching bases. CDR3 length equals 15 residues. Germline assignment: CDR1 MDHEN and CDR2 SYDVKM. Trimming pared 8 bases from V and 2 bases from J, leaving 16 bases between. CDR3 nucleotides: TGTGCCAGCGACTCACAGGATGGGGGCAATCAGCCCCAGCATTTT. Amino acid sequence: CASDSQDGGNQPQHF.

The sample holds a few counts of this clonotype. This sequence joins TRBV6-2 or TRBV6-3 and TRBJ2-1; D is ambiguous. CDR1 and CDR2 (germline): MNHEY, SVGEGT. V was trimmed by 4 bases and J by 3 bases, leaving 4 bases between them. CDR3 length equals 12 residues. CDR3: CASSSFYNEQFF. CDR3 DNA sequence: TGTGCCAGCAGTTCCTTCTACAATGAGCAGTTCTTC.

This clonotype was picked up many times. The rearrangement uses TRBV7-2 and TRBJ2-3, with D possibly being TRBD2 (8 bases). Germline values: CDR1 SGHTA, CDR2 FQGNSA. CDR3 length equals 17 residues. V was trimmed by 1 base and J by 1 base, leaving 15 bases between them. This CDR3 reads CASSLGVGRGRTDTQYF. CDR3 DNA: TGTGCCAGCAGCTTAGGGGTCGGGAGGGGGCGCACAGATACGCAGTATTTT.

This chain uses TRBV5-5 with TRBJ1-5; a weak D match, TRBD1 (5 bases). V was pared by 4 bases and J by 6 bases, with 17 bases between. The CDR3 spans 15 residues. Per the germline V gene, CDR1 is SGHKS and CDR2 is YYEKEE (reference sequence). The CDR3 DNA sequence: TGTGCCAGCAGCCATACCCCAGGGCATGCTCAGCCCCAGCATTTT. Translated, it gives CASSHTPGHAQPQHF.

In its sample, this clonotype was seen many times. The gene calls are TRBV3-1 and TRBJ2-1; the D gene is possibly TRBD2 (6 bases). Trimming removed 4 bases from V and 1 base from J, with 20 bases in between. Germline CDR1 and CDR2: LGHDT and YNNKEL (reference sequence). The CDR3 has 18 amino acids. The CDR3 region is CASSPKDSRGFSYNEQFF. The CDR3 coding sequence is TGTGCCAGCAGCCCCAAAGACTCGCGGGGCTTTTCCTACAATGAGCAGTTCTTC.

This clonotype was seen a handful of times. The rearrangement joins TRBV6-1 to TRBJ2-2; tentatively, D is TRBD1 (6 bases). The germline V gene has CDR1 MNHNS and CDR2 SASEGT. The germline V and J ends were trimmed by 5 bases and 4 bases, with 8 bases remaining between them. The CDR3 runs to 13 residues. In DNA form, the CDR3 reads TGTGCCAGCAGTTCAGGGGTCACCGGGGAGCTGTTTTTT. Protein: CASSSGVTGELFF.

The sample holds a few counts of this clonotype. The chain uses TRBV10-3 and TRBJ2-7; 11 nucleotides agree with TRBD2. The trim removed 6 bases at V and 2 bases at J, leaving 3 bases unmatched. CDR3 length equals 14 residues. CDR1 ENHRY and CDR2 SYGVKD come from the germline V gene. CDR3: CAIRLAGGPYEQYV. The CDR3 region has the DNA TGTGCCATCAGGCTAGCGGGAGGTCCCTACGAGCAGTACGTC.

This clonotype came up once. The chain uses TRBV7-6 and TRBJ2-3; 10 nucleotides align to TRBD2. Germline V CDR1 and CDR2: SGHVS, FNYEAQ. Trimming cost V 5 bases and J 5 bases; bases outside gene matches: 7. The CDR3 totals 15 residues. The CDR3 loop reads CASSPSGRDKDTQYF. The CDR3 nucleotides are TGTGCCAGCAGCCCGAGCGGGAGGGATAAAGATACGCAGTATTTT.

This chain uses TRBV7-9 with TRBJ2-1, with 9 bases aligning to TRBD2. This CDR3 has 16 residues. Losses at the gene ends were 1 base for V and 2 bases for J; bases not matched to a gene: 3. The germline gives CDR1 SEHNR, CDR2 FQNEAQ (reference sequence). The CDR3: CASSLVAGVAYNEQFF. The CDR3 bases are TGTGCCAGCAGCTTAGTAGCGGGAGTCGCCTACAATGAGCAGTTCTTC.

V is TRBV7-9 and J is TRBJ2-7; D unclear. This CDR3 contains 14 residues. V lost 5 bases, J lost 5 bases, and 16 bases lay in between. The germline V gene has CDR1 SEHNR and CDR2 FQNEAQ (reference sequence). CDR3 coding DNA: TGTGCCAGCAGCCACGTCGGCTCAGGAGACGAGCAGTACTTC. Translating gives CASSHVGSGDEQYF.

The chain is built from TRBV6-6 and TRBJ2-7; the D gene could be TRBD1 or TRBD2 (5 bases each). Trimming removed 6 bases from V and 0 bases from J, with 9 bases in between. Germline assignment: CDR1 MNHNY and CDR2 SVGAGI (reference sequence). The length of the CDR3 is 13 residues. The CDR3, as DNA: TGTGCCAGCAGGAGGGGAGCCTCCTACGAGCAGTACTTC. This sequence encodes CASRRGASYEQYF.

The chain joins TRBV4-3 to TRBJ2-1, with 10 bases fitting TRBD2. The CDR3 is made up of 17 amino acids. V was clipped by 0 bases and J by 4 bases; unmatched bases: 6. The germline CDR1 and CDR2 sequences are LGHNA and YSLEER. CDR3 loop: CASSQDSASGRYNEQFF. The CDR3 bases are TGCGCCAGCAGCCAAGATAGTGCTAGCGGGAGATACAATGAGCAGTTCTTC.

This rearrangement joins TRBV12-3 or TRBV12-4 to TRBJ2-3; tentative D call: TRBD2 (6 bases). CDR3 size: 16 residues. V was pared by 0 bases and J by 4 bases, with 14 bases between. The CDR3 DNA reads TGTGCCAGCAGTTTAGCTTTGGCGGGAAACTCAGATACGCAGTATTTT. This encodes CASSLALAGNSDTQYF.